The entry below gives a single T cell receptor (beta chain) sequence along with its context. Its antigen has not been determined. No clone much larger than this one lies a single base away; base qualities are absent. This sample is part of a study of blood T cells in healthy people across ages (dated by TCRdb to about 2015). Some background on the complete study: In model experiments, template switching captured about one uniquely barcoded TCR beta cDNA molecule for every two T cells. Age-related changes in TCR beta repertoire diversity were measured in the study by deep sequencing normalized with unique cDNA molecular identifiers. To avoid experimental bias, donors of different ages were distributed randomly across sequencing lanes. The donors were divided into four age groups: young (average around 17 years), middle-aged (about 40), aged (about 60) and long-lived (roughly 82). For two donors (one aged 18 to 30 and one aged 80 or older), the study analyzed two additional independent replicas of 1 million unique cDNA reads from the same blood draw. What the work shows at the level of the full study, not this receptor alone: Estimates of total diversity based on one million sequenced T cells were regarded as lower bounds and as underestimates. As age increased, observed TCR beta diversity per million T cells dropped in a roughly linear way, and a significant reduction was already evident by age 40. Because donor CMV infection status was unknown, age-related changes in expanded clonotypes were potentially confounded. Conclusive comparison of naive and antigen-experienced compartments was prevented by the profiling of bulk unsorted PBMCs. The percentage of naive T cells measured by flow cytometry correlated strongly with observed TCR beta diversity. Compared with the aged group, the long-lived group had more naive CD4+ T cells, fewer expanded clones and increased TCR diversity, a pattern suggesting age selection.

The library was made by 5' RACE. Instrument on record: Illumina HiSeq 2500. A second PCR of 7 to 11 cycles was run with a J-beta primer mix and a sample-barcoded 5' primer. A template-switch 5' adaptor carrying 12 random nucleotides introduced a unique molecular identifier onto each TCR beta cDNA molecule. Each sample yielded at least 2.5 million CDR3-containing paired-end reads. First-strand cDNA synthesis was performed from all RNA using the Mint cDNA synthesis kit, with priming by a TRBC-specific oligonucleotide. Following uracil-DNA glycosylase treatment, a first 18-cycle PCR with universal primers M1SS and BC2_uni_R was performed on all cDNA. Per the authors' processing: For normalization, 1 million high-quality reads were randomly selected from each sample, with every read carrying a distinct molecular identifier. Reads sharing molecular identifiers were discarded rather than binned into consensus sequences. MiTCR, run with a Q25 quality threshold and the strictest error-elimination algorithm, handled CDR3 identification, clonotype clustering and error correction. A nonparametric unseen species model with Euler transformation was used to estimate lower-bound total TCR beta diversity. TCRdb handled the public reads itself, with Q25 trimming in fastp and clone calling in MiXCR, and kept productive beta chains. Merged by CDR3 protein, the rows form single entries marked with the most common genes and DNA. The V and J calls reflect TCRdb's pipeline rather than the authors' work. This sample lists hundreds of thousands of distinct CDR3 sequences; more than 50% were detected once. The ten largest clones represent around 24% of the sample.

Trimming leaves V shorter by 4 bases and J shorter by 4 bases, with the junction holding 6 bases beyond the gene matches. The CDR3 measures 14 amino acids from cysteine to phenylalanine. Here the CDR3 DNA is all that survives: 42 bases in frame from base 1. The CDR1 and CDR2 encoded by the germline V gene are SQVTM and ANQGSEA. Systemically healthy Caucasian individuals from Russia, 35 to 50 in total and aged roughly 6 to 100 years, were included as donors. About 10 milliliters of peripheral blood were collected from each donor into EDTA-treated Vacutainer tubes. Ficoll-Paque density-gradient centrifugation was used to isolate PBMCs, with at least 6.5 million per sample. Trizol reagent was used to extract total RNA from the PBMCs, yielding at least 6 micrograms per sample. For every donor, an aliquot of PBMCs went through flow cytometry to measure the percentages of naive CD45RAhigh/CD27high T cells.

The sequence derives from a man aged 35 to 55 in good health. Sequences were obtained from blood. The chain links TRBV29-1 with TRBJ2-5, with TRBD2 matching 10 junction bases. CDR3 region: CSVGPSGSTETQYF. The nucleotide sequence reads TGCAGCGTTGGGCCTAGCGGGAGTACAGAGACCCAGTACTTC.